This T cell receptor beta chain was captured by sequencing in a study of cytomegalovirus exposure and HLA in healthy donors. The PCR made use of 60 Vbeta and 13 Jbeta primers. Assay used: immunoSEQ multiplex PCR; TCRdb lists only in-frame clones, some missing. The data show some 34,000 clones, over 60% seen once. The CDR3 runs 15 residues. V lost 6 bases, J lost 0 bases, and 5 bases stayed unmatched. Per the germline V gene, CDR1 is SGHRS and CDR2 is YFSETQ. This clone was seen only once. The sequencing input was PBMCs. The V gene is TRBV5-1, the J gene TRBJ2-1; the match to TRBD2 covers 8 bases. This sequence was found in a man in his forties in good health and CMV-seropositive. CDR3 protein: CASMGSGGSYNEQFF. The CDR3 bases are TGCGCCAGCATGGGGAGCGGGGGCTCCTACAATGAGCAGTTCTTC.